This TCR beta chain was obtained from a study of CXCR3-negative and CXCR3-positive naive CD8 T cells. Study-level points and caveats: Memory cells showed distinct TRBV-TRBJ patterns, while the two naive subsets matched. The majority of assays used fresh PBMCs, and CXCR3 expression partially decreased after cryopreservation. CXCR3-positive naive cells had TRB CDR3s that were more hydrophobic than CXCR3-negative naive cells had.

5' RACE with UMI labels generated the TRB cDNA libraries. TCRdb reprocessed the 5' RACE reads and keeps a single row for each CDR3 protein, giving no DNA. Its table lists roughly 55,000 distinct CDR3 sequences. Note on this clonotype: The antigen is undetermined.

Sorts performed in triplicate captured more than 250,000 cells each from every CD8+ T cell subset. By phenotype, naive CD8+ T cells were CD45RO-CCR7+CD27+CD95-. This CDR3 comprises 16 residues. In germline, CDR1 is MNHEY, CDR2 SVGEGT. The chain links TRBV6-2 or TRBV6-3 to TRBJ2-4. The TCR originated in a human donor in good health. Some clones in this sample may be carry-over from other donors' samples. Sequencing was carried out using naive CXCR3+ CD8+ T cells from blood. Indicated subset: CD45RO-CCR7+CD27+CD95- naive CD8+ T cells expressing CXCR3 (TNR3+). The CDR3 loop is CASRIGDVEAKNIQYF.